These 20 T cell receptor beta chains originate from one sample sequenced in a study of blood T cell repertoires in COVID-19. The protocol was immunoSEQ multiplex PCR, while the TCRdb copy is restricted to in-frame clones and leaves out a portion. The sample includes around 230,000 clones, more than 65% of them seen just once. Material: peripheral blood. All receptors come from a woman of 80 years or more with acute or convalescent COVID-19.

The chain links TRBV7-3 to TRBJ2-1; 10 nucleotides match TRBD2. Germline CDR1 and CDR2: SGHTA and FQGTGA. The CDR3 spans 14 residues. V lost 5 bases and J lost 7; bases outside the gene matches: 5. CDR3 sequence (DNA): TGTGCCAGCAGCCAGGGACTAGCGACAAATGAGCAGTTCTTC. This codes for CASSQGLATNEQFF.

The chain is built from TRBV5-1 and TRBJ2-3; 7 bases are a match to TRBD1. There are 16 residues in the CDR3. Germline values: CDR1 SGHRS, CDR2 YFSETQ. V lost 0 bases to trimming and J lost 0 bases; unmatched junction nucleotides: 4. The CDR3 sequence is CASSLVRGRSTDTQYF. CDR3 in DNA: TGCGCCAGCAGCTTGGTGAGGGGGCGGAGCACAGATACGCAGTATTTT.

This clone was found a few times. This chain connects TRBV4-1 to TRBJ1-5, with TRBD1 identical over 11 bases. J was trimmed by 2 bases and V by 5 bases; bases with no gene match: 11. CDR1 is MGHRA and CDR2 is YSYEKL in the germline V gene. The CDR3 is made up of 18 amino acids. CDR3 region: CASSAGTGGKRGNQPQHF. CDR3 sequence (DNA): TGCGCCAGCAGCGCTGGGACAGGGGGGAAGAGGGGCAATCAGCCCCAGCATTTT.

V and J are TRBV5-1 and TRBJ2-1, with D possibly TRBD2 on 6 matching bases. Trimming took off 7 bases at V and 8 bases at J, with 19 bases between the two ends. The CDR3 spans 14 residues. Germline V lookup: CDR1 SGHRS, CDR2 YFSETQ. In nucleotides, the CDR3 is TGCGCCAGCGCCCGAACGGGAGCGGACGATGAGCAGTTCTTC. Protein sequence: CASARTGADDEQFF. The whole variable domain, remainder taken from reference TRBV5-1 and TRBJ2-1, is KAGVTQTPRYLIKTRGQQVTLSCSPISGHRSVSWYQQTPGQGLQFLFEYFSETQRNKGNFPGRFSGRQFSNSRSEMNVSTLELGDSALYLCASARTGADDEQFFGPGTRLTVL.

The rearrangement links TRBV7-6 to TRBJ2-1; 7 bases align to TRBD1. This CDR3 is built from 11 residues. V was pared by 4 bases and J by 15 bases, with 6 bases of the junction left unmatched. Germline values: CDR1 SGHVS, CDR2 FNYEAQ. In DNA, the CDR3 is TGTGCCAGCAGCTCCGGGACAGTTCTGTTCTTC. Translating it yields CASSSGTVLFF.

Only one count was recorded for this clone. The V call is TRBV7-8, the J call TRBJ2-5, with D possibly TRBD2 on 6 matching bases. V lost 5 bases to trimming and J lost 5 bases, with 21 bases between them. CDR1 and CDR2 (germline): SGHVS, FQNEAQ. The CDR3 is 16 amino acids. CDR3 sequence reads: CASSPVGTGVGETQYF. As DNA, the CDR3 is TGTGCCAGCAGCCCGGTCGGTACGGGGGTGGGGGAGACCCAGTACTTC.

The chain carries TRBV2 and TRBJ1-6; D gene uncertain. This CDR3 has 13 amino acids. CDR1 is SNHLY and CDR2 is FYNNEI in the germline V gene. Trimming removed 7 bases from V and 0 bases from J, with 4 bases in between. CDR3 DNA sequence: TGTGCCAGCACCCGCTCCTATAATTCACCCCTCCACTTT. This encodes CASTRSYNSPLHF.

The chain couples TRBV29-1 to TRBJ1-2; 8 bases fit TRBD1. The CDR3 consists of 15 residues. Germline values: CDR1 SQVTM, CDR2 ANQGSEA. With 4 bases clipped from V and 4 bases from J, the junction kept 11 bases outside the gene matches. The CDR3 reads CSVVHKDRAGYGYTF. CDR3 DNA: TGCAGCGTTGTACATAAGGACAGGGCAGGCTATGGCTACACCTTC.

Regarding this clone: At one end, the junction sequence differs from germline, possibly due to a read error. The chain couples TRBV7-2 to TRBJ1-5; unclear D gene. Germline V gene lookup returns CDR1 SGHTA and CDR2 FQGNSA. The CDR3 is 13 amino acids. The CDR3 coding sequence is TGTGCCACCAGCGGGGAGAAGAACAGACCCCAGCATTTT. Its protein is CATSGEKNRPQHF.

The CDR3 reads CATGDHATYNEQFF. The CDR3, as DNA: TGTGCCACAGGGGACCACGCGACCTACAATGAGCAGTTCTTC. The J gene is TRBJ2-1, the V gene TRBV19, with a tentative D call TRBD1 (6 bases). This CDR3 contains 14 residues. V lost 10 bases to trimming and J lost 2 bases, with 15 bases between them. Germline CDR1 is LNHDA and CDR2 is SQIVND (reference sequence). Full variable domain (missing parts from reference TRBV19 and TRBJ2-1): DGGITQSPKYLFRKEGQNVTLSCEQNLNHDAMYWYRQDPGQGLRLIYYSQIVNDFQKGDIAEGYSVSREKKESFPLTVTSAQKNPTAFYLCATGDHATYNEQFFGPGTRLTVL.

V usage is TRBV27 and J usage is TRBJ2-1; D unresolved. The CDR3 is 13 amino acids. V lost 3 bases and J 5 bases, leaving 8 bases between the germline ends. The germline V gene has CDR1 MNHEY and CDR2 SMNVEV (reference sequence). CDR3 bases: TGTGCCAGCAGTTTGCGGCAGCACAATGAGCAGTTCTTC. The encoded protein is CASSLRQHNEQFF.

This chain joins TRBV7-2 and TRBJ1-1; 8 nucleotides match TRBD1. CDR1 is SGHTA, CDR2 FQGNSA, per germline. The CDR3 spans 14 residues. Unmatched junction bases numbered 10, after V lost 10 bases and J lost 3 bases. CDR3 coding DNA: TGTGCCACCACCCCGGACAGGGTTTACACTGAAGCTTTCTTT. Residues: CATTPDRVYTEAFF.

V is TRBV21-1 and J is TRBJ2-7; TRBD1, the table's D call, lacks a check against the DNA. TRBV21-1 is deemed a pseudogene. CDR3 length: 16 amino acids. CDR3 nucleotides: TGTGCCAGCAGCAACAATCGGGGACAGGGGGCCTACGAGCAGTACTTC. Translating gives CASSNNRGQGAYEQYF.

This clone was detected only once. The rearrangement joins TRBV5-4 to TRBJ1-2; D call uncertain. The CDR3 has 14 amino acids. V lost 0 bases, J lost 6 bases, and 12 bases lay in between. Germline V gene sequence: CDR1 SGHNT, CDR2 YYREEE (reference sequence). CDR3 loop: CASSLVGGSNGYTF. Here the CDR3 DNA reads TGTGCCAGCAGCTTGGTTGGCGGCAGCAATGGCTACACCTTC.

This rearrangement joins TRBV7-9 to TRBJ2-7; TRBD2 matches 7 bases. CDR1 is SEHNR and CDR2 is FQNEAQ in the germline V gene (reference sequence). This CDR3 has 13 amino acids. The junction had 6 bases not matched to a gene; V was cut back by 5 bases and J by 5 bases. CDR3 DNA: TGTGCCAGCAGCAGTAGCGGGCTAAACGAGCAGTACTTC. This encodes CASSSSGLNEQYF.

As to this clone: At one boundary the junction diverges from the germline segment, which might be a read error. V usage is TRBV9 and J usage is TRBJ2-6; TRBD1 matches at 8 bases. CDR3 length equals 17 residues. Germline V gives CDR1 SGDLS, CDR2 YYNGEE. The CDR3 loop is CASSPGTGHSGANVLAF. The CDR3 nucleotides are TGTGCCAGCAGCCCCGGGACAGGCCACTCTGGGGCCAACGTCCTGGCTTTC.

The chain joins TRBV10-3 to TRBJ2-3, with D unclear. V was shortened by 3 bases and J by 0 bases, with 7 bases between the two germline ends. CDR1 and CDR2 from the germline V gene are ENHRY and SYGVKD. CDR3 length: 14 residues. This chain's CDR3 is CAISDYPSTDTQYF. The CDR3, as DNA: TGTGCCATCAGTGACTATCCGAGCACAGATACGCAGTATTTT.

V and J are TRBV2 and TRBJ2-7; D perhaps matches TRBD2 (5 bases). Trimming stripped 1 base from V and 3 bases from J, with 10 bases between. This CDR3 spans 14 amino acids. Per germline, CDR1 SNHLY and CDR2 FYNNEI. This chain's CDR3 is CASSEGGSLYEQYF. The DNA of the CDR3 is TGTGCCAGCAGTGAAGGCGGGTCCCTCTACGAGCAGTACTTC.

The rearrangement uses TRBV11-2 and TRBJ2-2, with D unclear. This CDR3 comprises 14 residues. Trimming took off 3 bases at V and 6 bases at J, with 11 bases between the two ends. Per germline, CDR1 SGHAT and CDR2 FQNNGV. The CDR3 protein is CASSFNSWAGELFF. Written as DNA, the CDR3 is TGTGCCAGCAGCTTTAATAGCTGGGCCGGGGAGCTGTTTTTT.

This clone was counted a few times. The chain joins TRBV6-5 to TRBJ1-3; possibly TRBD1 for D (5 bases). The CDR3 is 15 amino acids. Germline V gives CDR1 MNHEY, CDR2 SVGAGI. V shed 0 bases and J shed 4 bases, with 10 bases lying between them. The DNA for the CDR3 is TGTGCCAGCAGTTACTCAGGGGCGCGAGGAAACACCATATATTTT. Its translation is CASSYSGARGNTIYF.